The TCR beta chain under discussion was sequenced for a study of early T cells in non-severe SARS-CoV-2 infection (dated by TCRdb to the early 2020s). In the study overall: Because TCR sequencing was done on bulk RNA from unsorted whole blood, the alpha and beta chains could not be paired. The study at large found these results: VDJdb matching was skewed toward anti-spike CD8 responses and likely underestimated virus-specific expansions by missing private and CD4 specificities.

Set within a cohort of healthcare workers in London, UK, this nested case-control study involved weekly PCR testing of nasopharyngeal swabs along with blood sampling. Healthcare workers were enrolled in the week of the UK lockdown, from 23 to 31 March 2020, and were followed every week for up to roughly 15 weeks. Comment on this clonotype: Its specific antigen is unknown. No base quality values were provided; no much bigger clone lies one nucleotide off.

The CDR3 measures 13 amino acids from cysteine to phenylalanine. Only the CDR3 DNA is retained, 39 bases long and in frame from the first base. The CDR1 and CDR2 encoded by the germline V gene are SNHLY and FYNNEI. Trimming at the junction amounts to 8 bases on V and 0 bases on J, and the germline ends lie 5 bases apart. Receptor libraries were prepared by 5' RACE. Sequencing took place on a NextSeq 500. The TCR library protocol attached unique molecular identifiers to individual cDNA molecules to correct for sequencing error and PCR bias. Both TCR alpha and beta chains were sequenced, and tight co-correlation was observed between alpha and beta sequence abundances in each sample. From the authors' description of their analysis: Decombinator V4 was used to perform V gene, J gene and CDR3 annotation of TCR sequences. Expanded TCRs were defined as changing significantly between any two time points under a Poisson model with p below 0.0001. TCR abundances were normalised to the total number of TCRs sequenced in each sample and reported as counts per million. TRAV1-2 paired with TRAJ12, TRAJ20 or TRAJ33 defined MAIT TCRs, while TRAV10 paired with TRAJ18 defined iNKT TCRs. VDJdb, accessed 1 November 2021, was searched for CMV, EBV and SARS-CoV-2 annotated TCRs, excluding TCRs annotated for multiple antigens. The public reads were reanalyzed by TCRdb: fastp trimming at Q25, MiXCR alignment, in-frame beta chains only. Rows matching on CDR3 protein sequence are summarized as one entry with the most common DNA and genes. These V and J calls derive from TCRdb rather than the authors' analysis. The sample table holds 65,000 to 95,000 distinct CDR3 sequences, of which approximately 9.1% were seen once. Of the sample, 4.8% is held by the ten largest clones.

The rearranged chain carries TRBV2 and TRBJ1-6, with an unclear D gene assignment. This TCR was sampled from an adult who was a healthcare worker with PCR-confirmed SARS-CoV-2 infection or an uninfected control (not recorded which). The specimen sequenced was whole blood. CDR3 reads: CASRISYNSPLHF. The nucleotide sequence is TGTGCCAGCCGGATCTCCTATAATTCACCCCTCCACTTT.